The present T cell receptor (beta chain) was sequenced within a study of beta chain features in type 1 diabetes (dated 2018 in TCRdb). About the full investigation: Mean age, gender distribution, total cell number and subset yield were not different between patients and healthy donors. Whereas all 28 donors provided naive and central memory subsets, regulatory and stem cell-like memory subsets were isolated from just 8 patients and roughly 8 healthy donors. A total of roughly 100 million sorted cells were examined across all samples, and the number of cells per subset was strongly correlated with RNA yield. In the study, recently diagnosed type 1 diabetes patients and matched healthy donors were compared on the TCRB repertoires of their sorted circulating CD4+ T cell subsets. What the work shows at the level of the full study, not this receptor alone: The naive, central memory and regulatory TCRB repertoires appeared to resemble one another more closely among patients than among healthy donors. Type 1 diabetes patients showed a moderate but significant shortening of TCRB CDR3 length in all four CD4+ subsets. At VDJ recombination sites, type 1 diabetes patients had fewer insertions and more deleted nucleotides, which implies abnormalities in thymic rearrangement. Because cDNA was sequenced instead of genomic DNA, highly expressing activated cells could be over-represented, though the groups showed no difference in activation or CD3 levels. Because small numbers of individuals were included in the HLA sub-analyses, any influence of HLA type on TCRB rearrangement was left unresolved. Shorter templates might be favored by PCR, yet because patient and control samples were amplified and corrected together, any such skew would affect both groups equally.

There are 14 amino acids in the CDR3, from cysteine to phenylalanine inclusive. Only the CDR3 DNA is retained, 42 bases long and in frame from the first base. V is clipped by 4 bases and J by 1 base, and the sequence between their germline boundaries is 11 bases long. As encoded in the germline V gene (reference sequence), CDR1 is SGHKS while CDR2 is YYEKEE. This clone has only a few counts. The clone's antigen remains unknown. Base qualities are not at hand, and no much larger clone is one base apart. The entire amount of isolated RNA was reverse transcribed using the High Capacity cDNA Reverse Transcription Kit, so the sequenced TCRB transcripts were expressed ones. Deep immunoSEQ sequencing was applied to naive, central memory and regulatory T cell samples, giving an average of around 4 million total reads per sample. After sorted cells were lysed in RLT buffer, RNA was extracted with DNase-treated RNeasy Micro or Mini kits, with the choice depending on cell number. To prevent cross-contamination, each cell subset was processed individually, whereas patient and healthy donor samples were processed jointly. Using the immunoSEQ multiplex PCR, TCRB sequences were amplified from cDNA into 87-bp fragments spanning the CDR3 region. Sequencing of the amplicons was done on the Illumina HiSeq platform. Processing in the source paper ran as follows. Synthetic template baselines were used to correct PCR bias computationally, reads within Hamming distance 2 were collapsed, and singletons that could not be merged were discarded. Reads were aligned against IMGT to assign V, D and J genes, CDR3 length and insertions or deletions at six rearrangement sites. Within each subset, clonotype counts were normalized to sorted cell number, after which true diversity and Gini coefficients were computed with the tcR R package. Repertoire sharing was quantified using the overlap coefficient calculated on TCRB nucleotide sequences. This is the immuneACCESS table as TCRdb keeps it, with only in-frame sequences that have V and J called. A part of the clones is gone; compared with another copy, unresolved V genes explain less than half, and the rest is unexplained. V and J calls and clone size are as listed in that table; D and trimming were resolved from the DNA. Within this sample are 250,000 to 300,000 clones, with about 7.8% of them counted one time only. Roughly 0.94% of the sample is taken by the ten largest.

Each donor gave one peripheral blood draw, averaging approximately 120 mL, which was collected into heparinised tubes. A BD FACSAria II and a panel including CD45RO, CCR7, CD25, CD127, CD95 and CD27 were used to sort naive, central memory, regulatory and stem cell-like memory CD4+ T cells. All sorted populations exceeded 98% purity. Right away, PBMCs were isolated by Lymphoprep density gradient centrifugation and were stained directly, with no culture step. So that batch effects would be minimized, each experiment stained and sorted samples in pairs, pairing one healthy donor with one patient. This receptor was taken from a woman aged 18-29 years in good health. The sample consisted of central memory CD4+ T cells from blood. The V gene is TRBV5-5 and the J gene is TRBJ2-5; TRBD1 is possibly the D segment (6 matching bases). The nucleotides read TGTGCCAGCAGCCCCATGGGGGCCCAAGAGACCCAGTACTTC. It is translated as CASSPMGAQETQYF. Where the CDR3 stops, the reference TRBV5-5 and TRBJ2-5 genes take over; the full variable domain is DAGVTQSPTHLIKTRGQQVTLRCSPISGHKSVSWYQQVLGQGPQFIFQYYEKEERGRGNFPDRFSARQFPNYSSELNVNALLLGDSALYLCASSPMGAQETQYFGPGTRLLVL.